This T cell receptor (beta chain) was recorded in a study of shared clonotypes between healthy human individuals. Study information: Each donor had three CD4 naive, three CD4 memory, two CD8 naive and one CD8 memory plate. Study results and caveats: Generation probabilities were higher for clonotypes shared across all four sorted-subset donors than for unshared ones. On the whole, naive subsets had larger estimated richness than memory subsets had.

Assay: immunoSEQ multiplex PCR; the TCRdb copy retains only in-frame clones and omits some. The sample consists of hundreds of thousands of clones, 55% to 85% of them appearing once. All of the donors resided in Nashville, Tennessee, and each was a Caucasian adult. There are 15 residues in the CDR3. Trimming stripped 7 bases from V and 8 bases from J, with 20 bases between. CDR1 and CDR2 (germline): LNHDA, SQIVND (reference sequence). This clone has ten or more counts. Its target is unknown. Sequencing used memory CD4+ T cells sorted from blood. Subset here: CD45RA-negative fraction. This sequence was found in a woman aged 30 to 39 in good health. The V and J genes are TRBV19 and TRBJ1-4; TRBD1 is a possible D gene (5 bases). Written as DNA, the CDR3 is TGTGCCAGTACCGCCTTCGGGGCTGCACGGGAAAAACTGTTTTTT. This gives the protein CASTAFGAAREKLFF.